This is a list of T cell receptor beta chains from one sample in a study of OX40 agonist ivuxolimab in advanced cancers. Clones were sequenced by immunoSEQ multiplex PCR, and TCRdb holds only the in-frame ones, with some missing. The table has approximately 58,000 clones, 70% to 90% seen once; the top ten hold roughly 0.77%. The sequencing used CD4+ or CD8+ T cells sorted from blood, collected in a trial of the OX40 agonist ivuxolimab. The source of these receptors is an adult with an advanced solid tumor such as melanoma, head and neck, liver or kidney cancer. CDR3s include the opening cysteine and the closing phenylalanine or tryptophan. The order of the fields is V gene, J gene, D gene, clone size, CDR3 DNA, CDR3 protein. The D gene is left open where the match is weak. Clone size is not always given. Where it is, it says once, few, many or a class for expanded clones.

TRBV29-1	TRBJ1-1	.	.	TGCAGCGGGGCGGCGGGGCCCGACACTGAAGCTTTCTTT	CSGAAGPDTEAFF
TRBV15	TRBJ2-7	.	.	TGTGCCACCAGCAGACGGGCCAGGGACAACGAGCAGTACTTC	CATSRRARDNEQYF
TRBV7-2	TRBJ2-5	.	.	TGTGCCAGCACCCCGCCCGGACGGACCCAGTACTTC	CASTPPGRTQYF
TRBV15	TRBJ2-7	TRBD2	few	TGTGCCACCAGCAGCAGCTATTCGGGAGGGCCTTACGAGCAGTACTTC	CATSSSYSGGPYEQYF
TRBV6-1	TRBJ2-5	.	.	TGTGCCAGCAGTGGAGTCGGCGAGACCCAGTACTTC	CASSGVGETQYF
TRBV28	TRBJ2-1	.	.	TGTGCCAGCGGGACCAGCTCCTACAATGAGCAGTTCTTC	CASGTSSYNEQFF
TRBV20-1	TRBJ2-1	.	.	TGCAGTGCTAGTTTGGCGGCAGAGCAGTTCTTC	CSASLAAEQFF
TRBV7-2	TRBJ1-1	.	.	TGTGCCAGCAGCTTATTCTTCGAGAACACTGAAGCTTTCTTT	CASSLFFENTEAFF
TRBV7-9	TRBJ2-2	TRBD2	.	TGTGCCAGCAGCTTCCATAGCGGGCCAACCGGGGAGCTGTTTTTT	CASSFHSGPTGELFF
TRBV7-6	TRBJ2-7	TRBD2	.	TGTGCCAGCAGCCCGGGGGGTTACGAGCAGTACTTC	CASSPGGYEQYF
TRBV30	TRBJ1-2	.	few	TGTGCCTGGAGTCTCAAGGGGAATGGCTACACCTTC	CAWSLKGNGYTF
TRBV5-1	TRBJ1-1	TRBD1	.	TGCGCCAGCAGCCTACAGGGGCGGTGGACTGAAGCTTTCTTT	CASSLQGRWTEAFF
TRBV7-2	TRBJ2-5	TRBD1	few	TGTGCCAGCAGCTCGCAGGGGGCGCGGGAGACCCAGTACTTC	CASSSQGARETQYF
TRBV28	TRBJ2-5	.	.	TGTGCCAGCAGCCGCACTGTGGGGGTGGAGACCCAGTACTTC	CASSRTVGVETQYF
TRBV7-9	TRBJ1-2	.	.	TGTGCCAGCAGCCCTATCGCGGGCATGGCTAACTATGGCTACACCTTC	CASSPIAGMANYGYTF
TRBV19	TRBJ1-1	.	.	TGTGCCAGTAGTATAGGGCAGGGGAGGACTGAAGCTTTCTTT	CASSIGQGRTEAFF
TRBV4-2	TRBJ2-5	.	.	TGTGCCAGCAGCCCCCTCCGGGCGGGAGAGACCCAGTACTTC	CASSPLRAGETQYF
TRBV30	TRBJ2-7	.	.	TGTGCCTGGAGTGTAACTGGGTACAGCGAGCAGTACTTC	CAWSVTGYSEQYF
TRBV10-1	TRBJ1-5	TRBD1	.	TGCGCCAGCAGCCCCGACAGGGCTCAGCCCCAGCATTTT	CASSPDRAQPQHF
TRBV7-3	TRBJ2-5	.	.	TGTGCCAGCAGTCAATTTGGGCCAGAGACCCAGTACTTC	CASSQFGPETQYF
TRBV5-1	TRBJ1-5	.	.	TGCGCCAGCAGCTTAAGTGGGAATCAGCCCCAGCATTTT	CASSLSGNQPQHF
TRBV28	TRBJ2-1	TRBD1	.	TGTGCCAGCAGGACTCCGGGACAGGGGAATGAGCAGTTCTTC	CASRTPGQGNEQFF
TRBV30	TRBJ2-3	TRBD1	.	TGTGCCTGGGGGACAGGGCTGACTGCTAATACGCAGTATTTT	CAWGTGLTANTQYF
TRBV7-2	TRBJ1-2	.	.	TGTGCCAGCAGACCTCCGGCCAGAGGGTATGGCTACACCTTC	CASRPPARGYGYTF
TRBV18	TRBJ2-7	TRBD2	once	TGTGCCAGCTCACCGGGACTAGCCGTCCCCTACGAGCAGTACTTC	CASSPGLAVPYEQYF
TRBV6-5	TRBJ2-1	TRBD2	.	TGTGCCAGCAGGGACCGTAGCGGGAGCCTTGAGCAGTTCTTC	CASRDRSGSLEQFF
TRBV28	TRBJ1-1	.	.	TGTGCCAGCAGTTTTAGGATGGGGAACACTGAAGCTTTCTTT	CASSFRMGNTEAFF
TRBV11-1	TRBJ2-1	TRBD2	.	TGTGCCAGCAGACTCGGGACTAGCGGCTACAATGAGCAGTTCTTC	CASRLGTSGYNEQFF
TRBV11-3	TRBJ2-1	.	.	TGTGCCAGCAGACCTACTAGCCCAAGCTCCTACAATGAGCAGTTCTTC	CASRPTSPSSYNEQFF
TRBV7-6	TRBJ1-3	TRBD1	.	TGTGCCAGCAGCTTAGCCCAGGGGGGTAGCTCTGGAAACACCATATATTTT	CASSLAQGGSSGNTIYF
TRBV5-1	TRBJ1-2	.	.	TGCGCCAGCAGCTTATCCCCAGGGGATCGCGGCTACACCTTC	CASSLSPGDRGYTF
TRBV19	TRBJ2-7	TRBD2	.	TGTGCCAGTAGCAATAGCGGGAGGAGCTCCTACGAGCAGTACTTC	CASSNSGRSSYEQYF
TRBV7-3	TRBJ2-2	.	.	TGTGCCAGCAGCCTCCAGGGACCGAGAAACACCGGGGAGCTGTTTTTT	CASSLQGPRNTGELFF
TRBV19	TRBJ1-5	.	.	TGTGCCAGTAGTGTTAACCATCAGCCCCAGCATTTT	CASSVNHQPQHF
TRBV28	TRBJ2-1	.	.	TGTGCCAGCAGAGCCGGCAATAACAATGAGCAGTTCTTC	CASRAGNNNEQFF
TRBV28	TRBJ2-1	.	.	TGTGCCAGCACTCAAGAGCTCAATGAGCAGTTCTTC	CASTQELNEQFF
TRBV7-3	TRBJ1-1	.	.	TGTGCCAGCAGCCCTGACCGCTGGCGGTCTGAAGCTTTCTTT	CASSPDRWRSEAFF
TRBV9	TRBJ2-3	TRBD1	.	TGTGCCAGCAGCGCAGGGGACAGATACACAGATACGCAGTATTTT	CASSAGDRYTDTQYF
TRBV7-8	TRBJ2-1	.	once	TGTGCCAGCGGCGGCAAAGGGAGATTCACCTACAATGAGCAGTTCTTC	CASGGKGRFTYNEQFF
TRBV19	TRBJ1-1	TRBD1	.	TGTGCCAGTAGGGTACAGGGGGCAAAGAACACTGAAGCTTTCTTT	CASRVQGAKNTEAFF
TRBV28	TRBJ1-2	TRBD1	once	TGTGCCAGCAGCCCGGGACAGAACTATGGCTACACCTTC	CASSPGQNYGYTF
TRBV6-1	TRBJ2-2	TRBD2	.	TGTGCCAGCAGCGCCACTAGCGCGAACACCGGGGAGCTGTTTTTT	CASSATSANTGELFF
TRBV7-2	TRBJ1-4	.	.	TGTGCCAGCAGCCCTACCCTCCCGCGGGAAAAACTGTTTTTT	CASSPTLPREKLFF
TRBV5-1	TRBJ2-1	TRBD1	few	TGCGCCAGCAGCTGGGGACAGGGTCAACTCAATGAGCAGTTCTTC	CASSWGQGQLNEQFF
TRBV27	TRBJ2-3	TRBD2	.	TGTGCCAGCAGCACGGGACTAGCGGGAGGGTGGGATACGCAGTATTTT	CASSTGLAGGWDTQYF
TRBV7-8	TRBJ2-5	TRBD2	.	TGTGCCAGCAGCTTAGTGCTAGCGGGGCACCAAGAGACCCAGTACTTC	CASSLVLAGHQETQYF
TRBV19	TRBJ1-5	.	.	TGTGCCAGTAGTGGGGGCAGGGGCAATCAGCCCCAGCATTTT	CASSGGRGNQPQHF
TRBV4-2	TRBJ1-2	TRBD1	.	TGTGCCAGCAGCCCTCGGACAGGAGCTAACTATGGCTACACCTTC	CASSPRTGANYGYTF
TRBV5-1	TRBJ2-7	TRBD1	.	TGCGCCAGCAGCTTGGTCGGGACAGGCCGCTACGAGCAGTACTTC	CASSLVGTGRYEQYF